The T cell receptor (beta chain) under discussion was sequenced for a study of T cells in Graves' hyperthyroidism and ophthalmopathy (dated by TCRdb to about 2019). Some background on the complete study: Peripheral blood was collected at initial diagnosis, before any treatment. For training and testing, the 80 to 100 patients in the discovery cohort were randomly divided in a 7:3 ratio. TCR Vbeta CDR3 sequencing of 140 or so peripheral blood samples (approximately 44 ophthalmopathy, roughly 74 hyperthyroidism and 17 progressor patients) is reported in the paper. To identify TCR V-J signatures that set the groups apart, the researchers used a discovery cohort of more than 95 patients, made up of approximately 43 with Graves' ophthalmopathy and about 60 with stable Graves' hyperthyroidism. The study also compared thyroid tissue and blood T-cell repertoires from more than 5 Graves' hyperthyroidism patients. Following sampling, methimazole starting at 30 mg daily was given to hyperthyroidism patients, and high-dose intravenous methylprednisolone was given to ophthalmopathy patients. Prospective prediction of ophthalmopathy was tested in an independent validation cohort of under 20 hyperthyroidism patients and 17 patients who later progressed to ophthalmopathy.

Stable Graves' hyperthyroidism was defined as the absence of progression to ophthalmopathy over 18 months of follow-up. Hyperthyroidism patients were newly diagnosed, with disease duration under 2 months, and aged 18 to 65 years. The study excluded patients with uncontrolled infections, other autoimmune diseases, pregnancy or lactation. Clinical symptoms, serum thyroxine and TRAb, thyroid ultrasound, and orbital computed tomography formed the basis for the diagnoses. PBMCs were isolated from around 10 ml of fresh peripheral blood by Ficoll-Paque density gradient centrifugation. Total RNA was extracted using Trizol reagent, and RNA quality was assessed on an Agilent 2100 Bioanalyzer. The germline V gene (reference sequence) supplies CDR1 DFQATT and CDR2 SNEGSKA. The CDR3 holds 16 amino acids from the cysteine to the phenylalanine. Here the CDR3 DNA is all that survives: 48 bases in frame from base 1. Cut back by 3 bases and 0 bases, the V and J ends lie 12 bases apart.

Results and caveats for the whole study, not just this receptor: Blood samples also contained most of the expanded thyroid clonotypes (frequency above 0.001), which suggests that blood repertoires may reflect thyroid immune responses. Sample size was not statistically predetermined, and blinding of investigators to group allocation was not performed. A 13 V-J signature model separated ophthalmopathy from stable hyperthyroidism, with 87.88% sensitivity and just under 84% specificity in cross-validation and 80%/75% in testing. In validation, the model predicted progression to ophthalmopathy a median of approximately 6.6 months before onset, with roughly 68% sensitivity and 72.22% specificity.

Amplification of TCR beta CDR3 regions was carried out from RNA transcripts. The TCR CDR3 was subjected to a first round of RT-PCR using the HTBI primer set and the Qiagen OneStep RT-PCR kit. The libraries were constructed in a second round of multiplex PCR and then size-selected and purified. Sequencing of the libraries was done on an Illumina HiSeq2000 using paired-end 100 bp reads. The paper's data handling went like this. SOAPnuke was used to process the raw data, removing reads that contained adapters or uncalled bases, had a mean Phred below 15, or lacked an exact match to the constant primer or identifier. High-quality paired reads were merged using COPE v1.2.5, and each unique nucleotide sequence was defined as a clonotype. MiTCR v1.1 was used to align the clonotypes against IMGT TRBV, TRBD and TRBJ reference segments. Only V-J combinations with frequency above 0.0001, covering roughly 99% of repertoires, were analysed. A TCS score was defined as the ratio between F50 (clonal expansion) and ExV (chaos), using BLOSUM62-based TCRdist between CDR3 peptides within each V-J. Welch's t-statistics and random forest reduced roughly 540 V-J features to about 13, which were used in a naive Bayes classifier (R e1071). TCRdb reran the public reads through fastp at Q25 and MiXCR, keeping productive beta chains. When rows share a CDR3 protein, they turn into one entry using the most common DNA and genes. For this entry, the V and J calls and clone size follow TCRdb and not the study's own pipeline. This sample lists under 350,000 distinct CDR3 sequences; roughly 23% were detected once. The ten largest clonotypes hold less than 65% of the sample.

In the case of this clonotype: The antigen it recognizes is unknown. No qualities accompany the bases; no much larger clone lies one base away.

The receptor's source is a woman in her forties or fifties with Graves' hyperthyroidism. The sample taken for sequencing was blood. Recombination linked TRBV20-1 to TRBJ2-6; matching of 5 bases hints at TRBD1 as the D gene. The nucleotide sequence reads TGCAGTGCTAGCGAGGCAGGGCGCTCTGGGGCCAACGTCCTGACTTTC. It translates to CSASEAGRSGANVLTF.